This T cell receptor beta chain appears in the sequencing data of a study of blood T cell repertoires in COVID-19. Using immunoSEQ multiplex PCR, the repertoire was profiled, and TCRdb retains in-frame clones only, with some absent. Here the sample spans roughly 380,000 clones, 85% being singletons. Sequences were obtained from peripheral blood. This clonotype originated in a woman aged 18-29 years with acute or convalescent COVID-19.

The CDR3 coding sequence is TGTGCCTGGAGTGCCCTTGGACTGGGCTATGGCTACACCTTC. Translation gives CAWSALGLGYGYTF. J is TRBJ1-2 and V is TRBV30; D unresolved. The CDR3 covers 14 residues. Germline V gives CDR1 GTSNPN, CDR2 SVGIG (reference sequence). Trimming took 1 base from V and 4 from J, leaving 13 bases between them.